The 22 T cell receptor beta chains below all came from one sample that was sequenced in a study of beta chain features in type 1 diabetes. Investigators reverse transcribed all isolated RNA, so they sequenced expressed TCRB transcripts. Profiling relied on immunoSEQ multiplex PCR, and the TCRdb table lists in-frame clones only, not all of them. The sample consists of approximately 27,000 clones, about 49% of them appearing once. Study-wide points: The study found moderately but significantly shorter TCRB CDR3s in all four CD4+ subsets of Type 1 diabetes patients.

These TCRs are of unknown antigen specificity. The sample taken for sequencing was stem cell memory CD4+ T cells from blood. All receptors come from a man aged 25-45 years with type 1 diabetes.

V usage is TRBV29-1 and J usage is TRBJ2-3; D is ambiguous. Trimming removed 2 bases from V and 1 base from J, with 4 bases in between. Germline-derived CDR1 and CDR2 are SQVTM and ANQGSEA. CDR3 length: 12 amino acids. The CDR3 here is CSVETGTDTQYF. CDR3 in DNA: TGCAGCGTTGAAACGGGCACAGATACGCAGTATTTT.

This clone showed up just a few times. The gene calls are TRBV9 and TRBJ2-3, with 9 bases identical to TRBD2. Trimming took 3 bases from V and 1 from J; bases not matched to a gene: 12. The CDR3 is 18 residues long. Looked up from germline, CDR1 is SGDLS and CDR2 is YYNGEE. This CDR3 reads CASSGNLLAGARTDTQYF. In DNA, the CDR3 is TGTGCCAGCAGCGGAAACCTCTTAGCGGGGGCGCGCACAGATACGCAGTATTTT.

The CDR3 protein is CASSPGPTDTQYF. CDR3 nucleotides: TGTGCCAGCAGCCCTGGGCCGACAGATACGCAGTATTTT. The chain employs TRBV11-3 and TRBJ2-3; D not resolved. The CDR3 has 13 amino acids. Germline V lookup: CDR1 SGHNT, CDR2 YENEEA. Trimming removed 5 bases from V and 3 bases from J, with 9 bases in between.

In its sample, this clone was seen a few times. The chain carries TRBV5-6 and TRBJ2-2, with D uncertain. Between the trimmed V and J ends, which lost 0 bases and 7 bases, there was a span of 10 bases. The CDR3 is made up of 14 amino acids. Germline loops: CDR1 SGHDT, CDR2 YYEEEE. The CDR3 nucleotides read TGTGCCAGCAGCTTGGACAGATTTTACGGGGAGCTGTTTTTT. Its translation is CASSLDRFYGELFF. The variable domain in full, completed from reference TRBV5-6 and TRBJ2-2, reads DAGVTQSPTHLIKTRGQQVTLRCSPKSGHDTVSWYQQALGQGPQFIFQYYEEEERQRGNFPDRFSGHQFPNYSSELNVNALLLGDSALYLCASSLDRFYGELFFGEGSRLTVL.

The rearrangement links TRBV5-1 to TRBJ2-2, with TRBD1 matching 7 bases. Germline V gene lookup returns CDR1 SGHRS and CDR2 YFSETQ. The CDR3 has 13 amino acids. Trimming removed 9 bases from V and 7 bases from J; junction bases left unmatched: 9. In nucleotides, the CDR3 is TGCGCCACCACAGACAGGGCGGGCGGGGAGCTGTTTTTT. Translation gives CATTDRAGGELFF. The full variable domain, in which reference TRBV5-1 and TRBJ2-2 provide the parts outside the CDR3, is KAGVTQTPRYLIKTRGQQVTLSCSPISGHRSVSWYQQTPGQGLQFLFEYFSETQRNKGNFPGRFSGRQFSNSRSEMNVSTLELGDSALYLCATTDRAGGELFFGEGSRLTVL.

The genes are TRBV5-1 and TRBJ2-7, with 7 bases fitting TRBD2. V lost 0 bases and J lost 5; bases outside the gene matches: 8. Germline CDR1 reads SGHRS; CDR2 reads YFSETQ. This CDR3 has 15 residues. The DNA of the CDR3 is TGCGCCAGCAGCTTGGCCGCAGGGACTATCAACGAGCAGTACTTC. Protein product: CASSLAAGTINEQYF.

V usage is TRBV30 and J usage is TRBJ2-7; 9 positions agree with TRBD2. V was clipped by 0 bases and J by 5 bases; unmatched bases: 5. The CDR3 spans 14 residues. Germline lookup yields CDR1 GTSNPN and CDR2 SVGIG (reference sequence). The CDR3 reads CAWSVYIAGDEQYF. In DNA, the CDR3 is TGTGCCTGGAGTGTATATATAGCGGGAGACGAGCAGTACTTC.

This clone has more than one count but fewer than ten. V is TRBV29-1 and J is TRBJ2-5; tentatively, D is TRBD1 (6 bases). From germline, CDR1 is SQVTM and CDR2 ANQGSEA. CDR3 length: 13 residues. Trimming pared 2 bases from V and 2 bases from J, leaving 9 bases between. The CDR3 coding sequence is TGCAGCGTTGAATCAAGGGGGCAAGAGACCCAGTACTTC. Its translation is CSVESRGQETQYF.

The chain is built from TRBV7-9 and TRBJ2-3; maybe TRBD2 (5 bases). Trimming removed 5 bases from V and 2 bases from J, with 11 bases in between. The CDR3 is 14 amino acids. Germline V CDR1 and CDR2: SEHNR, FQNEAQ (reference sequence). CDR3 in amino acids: CASSDVGVTDTQYF. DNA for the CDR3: TGTGCCAGCAGCGACGTCGGGGTCACAGATACGCAGTATTTT.

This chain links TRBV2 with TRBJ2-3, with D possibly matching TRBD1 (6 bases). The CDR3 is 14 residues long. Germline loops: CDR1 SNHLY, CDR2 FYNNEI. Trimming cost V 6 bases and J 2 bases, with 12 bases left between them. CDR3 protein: CASRDRKYTDTQYF. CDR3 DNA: TGTGCCAGCAGGGACAGAAAATACACAGATACGCAGTATTTT.

In nucleotides, the CDR3 is TGTGCCAGCATTAATCACAGGGTTGCTCAAGCTTTCTTT. Its translation is CASINHRVAQAFF. The V gene is TRBV6-5, the J gene TRBJ1-1; D perhaps matches TRBD1 (6 bases). CDR1 and CDR2 (germline): MNHEY, SVGAGI. V was trimmed by 7 bases and J by 9 bases, leaving 18 bases between them. This CDR3 comprises 13 residues.

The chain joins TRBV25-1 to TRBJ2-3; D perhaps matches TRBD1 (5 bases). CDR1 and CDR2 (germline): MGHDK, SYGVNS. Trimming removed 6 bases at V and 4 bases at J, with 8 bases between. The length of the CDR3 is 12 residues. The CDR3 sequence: CASRQTADTQYF. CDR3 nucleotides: TGTGCCAGCAGACAGACAGCAGATACGCAGTATTTT. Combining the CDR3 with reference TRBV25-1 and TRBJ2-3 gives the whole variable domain EADIYQTPRYLVIGTGKKITLECSQTMGHDKMYWYQQDPGMELHLIHYSYGVNSTEKGDLSSESTVSRIRTEHFPLTLESARPSHTSQYLCASRQTADTQYFGPGTRLTVL.

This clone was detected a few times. In DNA form, the CDR3 reads TGCGCCAGCAGCCAGTCCGGGACAGGGATGAACACTGAAGCTTTCTTT. This gives the protein CASSQSGTGMNTEAFF. The chain links TRBV4-1 to TRBJ1-1; 9 bases line up with TRBD1. The CDR3 loop spans 16 amino acids. Unmatched junction bases numbered 5, after V lost 3 bases and J lost 0 bases. CDR1 and CDR2 (germline): MGHRA, YSYEKL.

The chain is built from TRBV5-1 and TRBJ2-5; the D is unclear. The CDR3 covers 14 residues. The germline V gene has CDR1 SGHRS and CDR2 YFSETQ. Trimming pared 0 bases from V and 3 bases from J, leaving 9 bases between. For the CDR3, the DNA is TGCGCCAGCAGCTTGGGGTCAGGAAAAGAGACCCAGTACTTC. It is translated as CASSLGSGKETQYF.

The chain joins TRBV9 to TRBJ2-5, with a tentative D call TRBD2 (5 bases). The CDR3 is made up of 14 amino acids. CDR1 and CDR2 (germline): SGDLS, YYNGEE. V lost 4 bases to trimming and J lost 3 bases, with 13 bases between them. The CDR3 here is CASSTGLAKETQYF. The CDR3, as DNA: TGTGCCAGCAGCACCGGACTGGCAAAAGAGACCCAGTACTTC.

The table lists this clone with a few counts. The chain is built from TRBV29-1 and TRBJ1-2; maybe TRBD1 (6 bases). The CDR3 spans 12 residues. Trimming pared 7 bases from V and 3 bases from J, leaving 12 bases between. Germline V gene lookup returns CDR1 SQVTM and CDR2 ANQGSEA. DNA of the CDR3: TGCAGCGCCAGGACAGACGACTATGGCTACACCTTC. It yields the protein CSARTDDYGYTF. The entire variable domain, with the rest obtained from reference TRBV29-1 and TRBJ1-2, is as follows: SAVISQKPSRDICQRGTSLTIQCQVDSQVTMMFWYRQQPGQSLTLIATANQGSEATYESGFVIDKFPISRPNLTFSTLTVSNMSPEDSSIYLCSARTDDYGYTFGSGTRLTVV.

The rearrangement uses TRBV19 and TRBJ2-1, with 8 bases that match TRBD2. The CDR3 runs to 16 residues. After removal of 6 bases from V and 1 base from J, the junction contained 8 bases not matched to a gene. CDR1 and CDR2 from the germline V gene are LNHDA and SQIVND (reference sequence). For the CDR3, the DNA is TGTGCCAGTAGCCGGGGGGGGGCGAGATCCTACAATGAGCAGTTCTTC. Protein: CASSRGGARSYNEQFF. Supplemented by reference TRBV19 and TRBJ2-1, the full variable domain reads DGGITQSPKYLFRKEGQNVTLSCEQNLNHDAMYWYRQDPGQGLRLIYYSQIVNDFQKGDIAEGYSVSREKKESFPLTVTSAQKNPTAFYLCASSRGGARSYNEQFFGPGTRLTVL.

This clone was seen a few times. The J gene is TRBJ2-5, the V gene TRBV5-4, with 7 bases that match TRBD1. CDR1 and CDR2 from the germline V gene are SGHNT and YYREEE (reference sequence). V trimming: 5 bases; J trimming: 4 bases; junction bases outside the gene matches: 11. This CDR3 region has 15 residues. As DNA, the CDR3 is TGTGCCAGCAGTCCCCCGGGACAGTTACGAGAGACCCAGTACTTC. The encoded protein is CASSPPGQLRETQYF.

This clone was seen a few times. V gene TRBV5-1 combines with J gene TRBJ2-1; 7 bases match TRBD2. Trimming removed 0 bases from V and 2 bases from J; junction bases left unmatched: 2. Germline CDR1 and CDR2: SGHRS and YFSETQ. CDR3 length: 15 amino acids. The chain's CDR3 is CASSLEGGTYNEQFF. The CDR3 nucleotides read TGCGCCAGCAGCTTGGAGGGAGGGACCTACAATGAGCAGTTCTTC.

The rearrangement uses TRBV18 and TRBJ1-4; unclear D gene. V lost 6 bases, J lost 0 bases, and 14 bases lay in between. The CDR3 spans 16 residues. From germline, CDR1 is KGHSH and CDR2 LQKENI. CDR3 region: CASSQGPGTTNEKLFF. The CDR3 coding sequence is TGTGCCAGCTCCCAAGGTCCCGGGACAACTAATGAAAAACTGTTTTTT.

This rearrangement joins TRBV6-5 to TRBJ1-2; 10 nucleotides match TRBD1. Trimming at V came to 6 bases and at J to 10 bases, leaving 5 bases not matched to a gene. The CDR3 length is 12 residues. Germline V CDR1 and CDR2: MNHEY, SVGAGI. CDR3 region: CASRGQGIPYTF. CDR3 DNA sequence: TGTGCCAGCAGGGGACAGGGGATCCCCTACACCTTC.

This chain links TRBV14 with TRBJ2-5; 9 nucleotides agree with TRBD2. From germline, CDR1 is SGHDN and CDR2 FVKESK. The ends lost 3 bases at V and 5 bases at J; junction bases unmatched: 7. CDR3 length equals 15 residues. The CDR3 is CASSQIAGARETQYF. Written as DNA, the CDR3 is TGTGCCAGCAGCCAGATAGCGGGAGCGAGGGAGACCCAGTACTTC.